Described below is a single T cell receptor (beta chain) sequence and its context. Its recognized antigen is unknown. No base quality values were provided; no much bigger clone lies one nucleotide off. The source of the sample is a study of blood T cell repertoires in COVID-19 (dated by TCRdb to 2020 to 2021). About the investigation overall: Samples covering the acute and convalescent phases of COVID-19 were provided by collaborators in the United States, Italy and Spain. The prospective study material was composed of cDNA or gDNA derived from T cells, B-cell-depleted T cells, or PBMCs. Subjects who had been exposed to COVID-19, were actively infected with it, or had recovered from it provided the deeply sampled blood TCRbeta repertoires that made up the dataset. The repertoires were made available in a free public database intended to serve as a resource for research on the immune response to SARS-CoV-2. The samples were drawn from two sources: the first 160 participants of the ongoing ImmuneRACE study, and 950 to 1,500 subjects contributed by 6 global collaborators. Nearly every sample came with metadata listing a de-identified subject ID, COVID-19 status, age in years and sex. Where available, HLA class I and class II types were obtained from metadata supplied by the sample provider rather than from assay-based typing.

TCRbeta CDR3 regions were amplified from genomic DNA by means of the immunoSEQ Assay, a bias-controlled multiplex PCR. Processing in the source paper ran as follows. The number of nucleated cells in each sample was estimated from the amplification of reference gene primers within the assay. To quantify the absolute abundance of each unique TCRbeta CDR3 rearrangement, sequence reads were collapsed and filtered. For each sample, productive Simpson clonality was calculated as the square root of Simpson's diversity index over productive rearrangements. As stored in TCRdb, this immuneACCESS dataset retains in-frame rearrangements with V and J assigned. A fraction of the clones does not appear; measured against another copy, unresolved V genes explain less than half of the discrepancy, and the remainder lacks a known reason. V and J calls and clone size come straight from that table; D and trimming were deduced from the DNA. Here the sample has under 130,000 clones; approximately 81% occur a single time. 30% to 45% of the sample lies in the top ten.

The investigation overall reported the following: The amount of clinical and demographic metadata varied by source and participant and was provided uncurated.

The germline V gene yields SQVTM for CDR1 and ANQGSEA for CDR2. V is trimmed back by 4 bases and J by 8 bases, and the junction contains 2 bases that no gene match accounts for. Its CDR3 holds 11 amino acids, cysteine through phenylalanine. CDR3 DNA is the only sequence kept; it has 33 bases, read in frame from the first base. Collaborating institutions collected whole blood in K2EDTA tubes following their own protocols. For TCRbeta analysis, collaborators shipped samples as frozen whole blood, isolated PBMCs, or DNA extracted from either of those sample types. The sequence was collected from an elderly man with acute or convalescent COVID-19. The sequence joins TRBV29-1 to TRBJ2-1; the junction holds 7 bases that match TRBD1. The sequencing input was peripheral blood. The CDR3 here reads CSVVGTDEQFF. The sequenced DNA is TGCAGCGTTGTAGGGACAGATGAGCAGTTCTTC.